A single sample is the source of the 21 T cell receptor beta chains below, sequenced in a study of T cells expressing NK-cell markers. TCRdb reworked the 5' RACE reads into one entry per CDR3 protein, no DNA. This sample's clone table lists about 460,000 distinct CDR3 sequences. The sequencing sample was made of blood T cells: a sorted CD56 or NKG2C T cell subset, CD4+ or CD8+ T cells, or bulk PBMC T cells (not recorded which). All receptors derive from a woman between 50 and 59 years old in good health.

This chain uses TRBV28 with TRBJ2-1; TCRdb calls TRBD2, which cannot be checked without DNA. CDR1 is MDHEN and CDR2 is SYDVKM in the germline V gene. This CDR3 is 16 amino acids long. The CDR3 loop reads CASERDGLAGVGEQFF.

CDR3 sequence reads: CASNPSGDGNTIYF. The gene calls are TRBV25-1 and TRBJ1-3; TCRdb's assignment of TRBD1 cannot be checked, as there is no DNA. The CDR3 is made up of 14 amino acids. The germline V gene encodes CDR1 MGHDK and CDR2 SYGVNS.

V and J are TRBV9 and TRBJ2-7. The germline V gene encodes CDR1 SGDLS and CDR2 YYNGEE. This CDR3 has 13 residues. The CDR3 spells CASSVDLLSEQYF.

This chain uses TRBV6-5 with TRBJ1-2. Germline V gene data show CDR1 as MNHEY and CDR2 as SVGAGI. This CDR3 spans 14 amino acids. CDR3: CASSYSWQNYGYTF.

The chain employs TRBV5-1 and TRBJ1-1. Germline V lookup: CDR1 SGHRS, CDR2 YFSETQ. The CDR3 has 12 amino acids. This chain's CDR3 is CASSGEHTEAFF.

The chain recombines TRBV28 with TRBJ2-6; no DNA is available, so the TRBD1 call from TCRdb remains unchecked. The V gene's germline CDR1 is MDHEN and CDR2 SYDVKM. The CDR3 consists of 19 residues. The CDR3 loop is CASSPRRGPYHSGANVLTF. The full variable domain, with the rest looked up from reference TRBV28 and TRBJ2-6, is DVKVTQSSRYLVKRTGEKVFLECVQDMDHENMFWYRQDPGLGLRLIYFSYDVKMKEKGDIPEGYSVSREKKERFSLILESASTNQTSMYLCASSPRRGPYHSGANVLTFGAGSRLTVL.

The chain uses TRBV7-8 and TRBJ2-4; TCRdb's D gene call, TRBD2, goes unchecked for lack of DNA. The CDR3 covers 12 residues. Looked up from germline, CDR1 is SGHVS and CDR2 is FQNEAQ. CDR3 region: CASRGPQGSAYF.

V and J are TRBV5-4 and TRBJ2-7; TCRdb outputs TRBD2, but without DNA this stays unchecked. This CDR3 has 16 amino acids. Germline-derived CDR1 and CDR2 are SGHNT and YYREEE (reference sequence). CDR3 protein: CASSLNSGGFSYEQYF.

CDR3 sequence: CATRPRYNEQFF. V usage is TRBV10-3 and J usage is TRBJ2-1. The V gene's germline CDR1 is ENHRY and CDR2 SYGVKD. The CDR3 loop spans 12 amino acids.

The chain is built from TRBV6-5 and TRBJ2-5; TCRdb lists TRBD1, though no DNA is available to test this call. The CDR3 has 13 residues. Germline-derived CDR1 and CDR2 are MNHEY and SVGAGI. The CDR3 sequence: CASKGLRGETQYF.

V is TRBV6-1 and J is TRBJ2-6; TCRdb's D call, TRBD2, is unchecked because there is no DNA. This CDR3 has 18 residues. The germline CDR1 and CDR2 sequences are MNHNS and SASEGT. The CDR3 protein is CASIRATGVSAGANVLTF.

The chain has TRBV20-1 and TRBJ2-1; TCRdb's assignment of TRBD2 cannot be checked, as there is no DNA. Per the germline V gene, CDR1 is DFQATT and CDR2 is SNEGSKA (reference sequence). The CDR3 loop spans 14 amino acids. The CDR3 here is CSARLVGGHNEQFF.

V and J are TRBV29-1 and TRBJ2-1; the D call from TCRdb, TRBD2, cannot be confirmed without DNA. The CDR3 is 15 residues long. Germline assignment: CDR1 SQVTM and CDR2 ANQGSEA. The CDR3 here is CSVDRGLASYNEQFF.

V usage is TRBV4-1 and J usage is TRBJ2-3. CDR1 is MGHRA and CDR2 is YSYEKL in the germline V gene. The length of the CDR3 is 16 residues. The CDR3 spells CASSRDPTPSTDTQYF.

This chain links TRBV5-1 with TRBJ2-1; TCRdb returns TRBD1, unconfirmable since there is no DNA. CDR1 and CDR2 (germline): SGHRS, YFSETQ. The CDR3 is made up of 14 amino acids. CDR3 sequence reads: CASSSQYGGNEQFF.

V gene TRBV19 combines with J gene TRBJ1-5; absent DNA, TCRdb's TRBD1 call cannot be checked. Germline V lookup: CDR1 LNHDA, CDR2 SQIVND (reference sequence). This CDR3 is 15 amino acids long. The CDR3 reads CASQYDSGAHQPQHF.

The chain carries TRBV7-6 and TRBJ2-3. CDR3 size: 16 residues. In germline, CDR1 is SGHVS, CDR2 FNYEAQ. CDR3 protein: CASSSGDSWGADTQYF.

The CDR3 reads CASSVEVLGTEAFF. The chain recombines TRBV9 with TRBJ1-1. The CDR3 loop spans 14 amino acids. CDR1 and CDR2 (germline): SGDLS, YYNGEE.

J is TRBJ2-5 and V is TRBV6-5. This CDR3 is built from 12 residues. Germline CDR1 and CDR2: MNHEY and SVGAGI. This chain's CDR3 is CASSDLQETQYF.

The CDR3 loop is CASSSWGTGAISGANVLTF. The chain links TRBV11-2 to TRBJ2-6; no DNA is available, so the TRBD1 call from TCRdb remains unchecked. CDR3 length: 19 residues. Germline CDR1 is SGHAT and CDR2 is FQNNGV.

The chain employs TRBV27 and TRBJ1-5; the TRBD1 assignment by TCRdb is unverifiable without DNA. The CDR3 covers 13 residues. Per the germline V gene, CDR1 is MNHEY and CDR2 is SMNVEV (reference sequence). The CDR3 reads CASSFGWGQPQHF.